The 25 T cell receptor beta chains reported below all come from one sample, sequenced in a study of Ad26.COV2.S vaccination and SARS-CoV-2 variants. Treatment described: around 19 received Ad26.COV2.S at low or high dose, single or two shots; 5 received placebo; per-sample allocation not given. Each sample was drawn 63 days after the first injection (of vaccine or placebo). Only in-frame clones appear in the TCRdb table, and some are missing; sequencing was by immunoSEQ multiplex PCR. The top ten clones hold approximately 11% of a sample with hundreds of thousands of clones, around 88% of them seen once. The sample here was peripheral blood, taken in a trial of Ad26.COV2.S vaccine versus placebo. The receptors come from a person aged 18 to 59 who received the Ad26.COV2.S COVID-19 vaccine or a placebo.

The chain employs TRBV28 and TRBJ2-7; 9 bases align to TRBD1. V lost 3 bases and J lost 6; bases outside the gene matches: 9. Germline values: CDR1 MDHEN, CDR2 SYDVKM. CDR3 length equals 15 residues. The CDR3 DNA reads TGTGCCAGCAGTTTGCTCCCGGGACAGGGTAGCGAGCAGTACTTC. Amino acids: CASSLLPGQGSEQYF.

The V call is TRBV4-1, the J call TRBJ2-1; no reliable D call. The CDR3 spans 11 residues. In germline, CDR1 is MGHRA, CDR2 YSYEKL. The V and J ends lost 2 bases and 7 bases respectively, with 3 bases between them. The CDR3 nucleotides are TGCGCCAGCAGCCAAAGTAATGAGCAGTTCTTC. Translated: CASSQSNEQFF.

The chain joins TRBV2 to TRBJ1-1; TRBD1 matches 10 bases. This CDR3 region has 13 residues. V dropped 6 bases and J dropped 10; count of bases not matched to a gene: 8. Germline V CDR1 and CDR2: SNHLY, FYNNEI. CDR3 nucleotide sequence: TGTGCCAGCAGGATGGACAGGGGGGAAGGAGCTTTCTTT. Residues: CASRMDRGEGAFF.

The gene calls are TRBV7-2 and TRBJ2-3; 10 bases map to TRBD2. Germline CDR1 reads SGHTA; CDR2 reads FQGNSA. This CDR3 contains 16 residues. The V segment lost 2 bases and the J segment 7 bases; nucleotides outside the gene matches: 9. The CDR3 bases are TGTGCCAGCAGCTTATCCCAAGCGGGAGGGCCGAATACGCAGTATTTT. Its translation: CASSLSQAGGPNTQYF. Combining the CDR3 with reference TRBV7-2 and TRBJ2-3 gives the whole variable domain GAGVSQSPSNKVTEKGKDVELRCDPISGHTALYWYRQSLGQGLEFLIYFQGNSAPDKSGLPSDRFSAERTGGSVSTLTIQRTQQEDSAVYLCASSLSQAGGPNTQYFGPGTRLTVL.

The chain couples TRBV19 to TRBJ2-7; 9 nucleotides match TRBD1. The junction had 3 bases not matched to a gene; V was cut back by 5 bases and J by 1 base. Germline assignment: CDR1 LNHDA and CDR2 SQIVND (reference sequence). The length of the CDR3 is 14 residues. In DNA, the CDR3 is TGTGCCAGTAGTTCCGGACAGGGGTCCTACGAGCAGTACTTC. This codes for CASSSGQGSYEQYF. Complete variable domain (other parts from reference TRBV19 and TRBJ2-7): DGGITQSPKYLFRKEGQNVTLSCEQNLNHDAMYWYRQDPGQGLRLIYYSQIVNDFQKGDIAEGYSVSREKKESFPLTVTSAQKNPTAFYLCASSSGQGSYEQYFGPGTRLTVT.

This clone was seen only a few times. The CDR3 DNA follows: TGTGCCAGCAGTATACCCTCCGGGGACTATGGCTACACCTTC. It specifies CASSIPSGDYGYTF. This chain links TRBV28 with TRBJ1-2; D remains unclear. CDR1 is MDHEN and CDR2 is SYDVKM in the germline V gene. V lost 5 bases and J lost 3, with 13 bases in between. This CDR3 is 14 amino acids long.

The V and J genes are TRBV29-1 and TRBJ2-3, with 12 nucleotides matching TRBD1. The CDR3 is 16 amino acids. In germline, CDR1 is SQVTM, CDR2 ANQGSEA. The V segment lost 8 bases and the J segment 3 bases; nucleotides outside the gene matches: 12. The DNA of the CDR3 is TGCAGCAGTCGGGACAGGGGGCGGTTGGGGACAGATACGCAGTATTTT. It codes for CSSRDRGRLGTDTQYF.

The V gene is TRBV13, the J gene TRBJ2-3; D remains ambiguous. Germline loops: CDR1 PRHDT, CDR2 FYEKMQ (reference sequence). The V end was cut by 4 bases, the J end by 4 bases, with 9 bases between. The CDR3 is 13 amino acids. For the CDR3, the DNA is TGTGCCAGCAGCTCGACCGGCGCAGATACGCAGTATTTT. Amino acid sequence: CASSSTGADTQYF.

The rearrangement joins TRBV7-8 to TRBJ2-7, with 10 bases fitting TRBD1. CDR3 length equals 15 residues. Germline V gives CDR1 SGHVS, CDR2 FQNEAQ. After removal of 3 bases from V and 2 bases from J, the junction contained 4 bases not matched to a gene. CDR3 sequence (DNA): TGTGCCAGCAGCTTGCCAGGACAGGGGGCCTACGAGCAGTACTTC. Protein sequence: CASSLPGQGAYEQYF.

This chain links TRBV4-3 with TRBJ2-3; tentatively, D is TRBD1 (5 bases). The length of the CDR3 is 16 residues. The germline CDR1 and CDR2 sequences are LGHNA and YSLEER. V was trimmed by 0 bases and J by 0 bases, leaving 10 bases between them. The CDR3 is CASSQDWRQSTDTQYF. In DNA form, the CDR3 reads TGCGCCAGCAGCCAAGATTGGAGACAGAGCACAGATACGCAGTATTTT.

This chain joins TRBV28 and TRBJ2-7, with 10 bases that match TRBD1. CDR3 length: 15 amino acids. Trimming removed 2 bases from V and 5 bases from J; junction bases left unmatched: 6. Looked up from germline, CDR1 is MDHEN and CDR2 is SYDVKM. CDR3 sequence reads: CASSLERQGADEQYF. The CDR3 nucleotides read TGTGCCAGCAGTTTAGAGCGACAGGGGGCAGACGAGCAGTACTTC.

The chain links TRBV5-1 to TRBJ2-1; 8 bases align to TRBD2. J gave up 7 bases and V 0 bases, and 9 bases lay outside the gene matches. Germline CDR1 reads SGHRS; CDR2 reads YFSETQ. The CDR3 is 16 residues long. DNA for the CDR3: TGCGCCAGCAGCTTGGGGGGTAGACTAGCGACGAATGAGCAGTTCTTC. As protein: CASSLGGRLATNEQFF.

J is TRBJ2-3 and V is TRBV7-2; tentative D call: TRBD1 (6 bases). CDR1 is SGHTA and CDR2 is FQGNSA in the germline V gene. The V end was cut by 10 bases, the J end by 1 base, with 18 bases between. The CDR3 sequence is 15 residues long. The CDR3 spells CATRTGQYGTDTQYF. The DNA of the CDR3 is TGTGCCACCAGAACAGGGCAGTATGGCACAGATACGCAGTATTTT.

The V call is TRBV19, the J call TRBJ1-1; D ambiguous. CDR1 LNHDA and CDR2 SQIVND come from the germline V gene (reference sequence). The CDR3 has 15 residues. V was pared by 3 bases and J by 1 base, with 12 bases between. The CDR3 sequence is CASSIASPSNTEAFF. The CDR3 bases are TGTGCCAGTAGTATCGCTTCACCATCGAACACTGAAGCTTTCTTT.

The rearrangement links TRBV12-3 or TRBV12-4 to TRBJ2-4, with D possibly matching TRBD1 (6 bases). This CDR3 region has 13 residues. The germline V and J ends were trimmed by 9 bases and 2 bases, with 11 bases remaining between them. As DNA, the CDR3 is TGTGCCAGTTCGGACAGTTCCAAAAACATTCAGTACTTC. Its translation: CASSDSSKNIQYF.

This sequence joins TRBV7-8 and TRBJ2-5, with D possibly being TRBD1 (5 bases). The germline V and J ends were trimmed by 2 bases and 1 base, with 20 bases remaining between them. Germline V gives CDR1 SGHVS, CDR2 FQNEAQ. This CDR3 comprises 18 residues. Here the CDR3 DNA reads TGTGCCAGCAGCTTAAACAGGATATGGTCCAAGGGCCAAGAGACCCAGTACTTC. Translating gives CASSLNRIWSKGQETQYF.

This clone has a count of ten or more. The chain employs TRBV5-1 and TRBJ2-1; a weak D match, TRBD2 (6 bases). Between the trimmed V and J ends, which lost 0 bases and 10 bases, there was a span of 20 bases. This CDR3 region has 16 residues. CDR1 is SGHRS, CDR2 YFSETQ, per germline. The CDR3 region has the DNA TGCGCCAGCAGCTTGGCCGGGATAGGGACTCTCGCGGAGCAGTTCTTC. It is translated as CASSLAGIGTLAEQFF.

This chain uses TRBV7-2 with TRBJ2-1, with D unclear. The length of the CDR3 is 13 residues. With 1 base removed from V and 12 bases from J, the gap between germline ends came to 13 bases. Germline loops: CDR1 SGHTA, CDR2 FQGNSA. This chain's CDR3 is CASSLVPRAPQFF. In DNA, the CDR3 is TGTGCCAGCAGCTTAGTTCCCAGAGCTCCGCAGTTCTTC.

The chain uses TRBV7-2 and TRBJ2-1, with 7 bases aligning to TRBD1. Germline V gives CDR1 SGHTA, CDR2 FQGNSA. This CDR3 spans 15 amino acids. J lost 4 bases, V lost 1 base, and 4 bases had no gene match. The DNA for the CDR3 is TGTGCCAGCAGCTTAGAGGGGGACAGATACAATGAGCAGTTCTTC. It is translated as CASSLEGDRYNEQFF. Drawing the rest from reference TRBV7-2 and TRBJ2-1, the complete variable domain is GAGVSQSPSNKVTEKGKDVELRCDPISGHTALYWYRQSLGQGLEFLIYFQGNSAPDKSGLPSDRFSAERTGGSVSTLTIQRTQQEDSAVYLCASSLEGDRYNEQFFGPGTRLTVL.

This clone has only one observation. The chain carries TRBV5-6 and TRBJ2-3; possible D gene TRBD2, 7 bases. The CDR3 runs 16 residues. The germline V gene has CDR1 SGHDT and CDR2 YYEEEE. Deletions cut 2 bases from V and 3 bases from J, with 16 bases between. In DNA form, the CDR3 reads TGTGCCAGCAGCTTATTCGGGGGGCTATGGACAGATACGCAGTATTTT. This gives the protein CASSLFGGLWTDTQYF.

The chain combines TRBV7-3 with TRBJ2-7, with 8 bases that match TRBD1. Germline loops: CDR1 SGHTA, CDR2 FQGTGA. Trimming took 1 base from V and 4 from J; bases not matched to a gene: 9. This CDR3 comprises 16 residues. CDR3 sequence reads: CASSLSAGGVVYEQYF. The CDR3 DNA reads TGTGCCAGCAGCTTAAGTGCAGGGGGCGTGGTGTACGAGCAGTACTTC.

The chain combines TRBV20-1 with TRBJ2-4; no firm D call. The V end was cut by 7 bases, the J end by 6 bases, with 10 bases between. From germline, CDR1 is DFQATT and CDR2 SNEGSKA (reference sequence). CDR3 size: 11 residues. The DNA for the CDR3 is TGCAGTGTTCCTATGGGAAACATTCAGTACTTC. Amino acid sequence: CSVPMGNIQYF.

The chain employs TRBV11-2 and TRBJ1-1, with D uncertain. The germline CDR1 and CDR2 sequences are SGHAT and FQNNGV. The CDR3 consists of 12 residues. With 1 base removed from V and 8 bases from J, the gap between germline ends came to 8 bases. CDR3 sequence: CASSLGGNEAFF. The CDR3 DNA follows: TGTGCCAGCAGCTTAGGCGGGAACGAAGCTTTCTTT.

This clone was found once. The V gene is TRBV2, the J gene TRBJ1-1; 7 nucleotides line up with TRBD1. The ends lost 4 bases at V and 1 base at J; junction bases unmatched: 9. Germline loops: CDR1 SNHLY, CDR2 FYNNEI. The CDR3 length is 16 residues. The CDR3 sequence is CASSVHKGAGNTEAFF. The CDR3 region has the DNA TGTGCCAGCAGTGTTCACAAGGGGGCGGGGAACACTGAAGCTTTCTTT. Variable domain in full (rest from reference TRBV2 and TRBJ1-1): EPEVTQTPSHQVTQMGQEVILRCVPISNHLYFYWYRQILGQKVEFLVSFYNNEISEKSEIFDDQFSVERPDGSNFTLKIRSTKLEDSAMYFCASSVHKGAGNTEAFFGQGTRLTVV.

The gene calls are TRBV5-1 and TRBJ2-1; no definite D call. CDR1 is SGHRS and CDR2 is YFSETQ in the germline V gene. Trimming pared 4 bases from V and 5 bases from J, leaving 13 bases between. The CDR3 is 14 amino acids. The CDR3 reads CASSTALGDNEQFF. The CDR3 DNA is TGCGCCAGCAGCACAGCCCTTGGGGACAATGAGCAGTTCTTC.